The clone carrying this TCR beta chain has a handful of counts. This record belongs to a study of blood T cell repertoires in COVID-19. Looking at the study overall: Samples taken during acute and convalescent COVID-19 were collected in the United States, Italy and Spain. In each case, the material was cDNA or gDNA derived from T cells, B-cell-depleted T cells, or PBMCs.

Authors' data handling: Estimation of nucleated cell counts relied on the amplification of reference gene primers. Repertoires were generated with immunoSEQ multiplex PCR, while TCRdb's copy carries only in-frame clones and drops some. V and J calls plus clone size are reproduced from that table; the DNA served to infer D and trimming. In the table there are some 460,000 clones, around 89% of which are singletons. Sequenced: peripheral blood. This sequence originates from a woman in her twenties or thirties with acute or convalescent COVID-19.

CDR3 bases: TGCGCCAGCAGCCACAGCACAGGGGCCTACGAGCAGTACTTC. The encoded protein is CASSHSTGAYEQYF. V is TRBV4-1 and J is TRBJ2-7; 7 nucleotides align to TRBD1. Germline CDR1 reads MGHRA; CDR2 reads YSYEKL. With V trimmed by 3 bases and J by 2 bases, 4 bases remained unmatched. The CDR3 covers 14 residues.